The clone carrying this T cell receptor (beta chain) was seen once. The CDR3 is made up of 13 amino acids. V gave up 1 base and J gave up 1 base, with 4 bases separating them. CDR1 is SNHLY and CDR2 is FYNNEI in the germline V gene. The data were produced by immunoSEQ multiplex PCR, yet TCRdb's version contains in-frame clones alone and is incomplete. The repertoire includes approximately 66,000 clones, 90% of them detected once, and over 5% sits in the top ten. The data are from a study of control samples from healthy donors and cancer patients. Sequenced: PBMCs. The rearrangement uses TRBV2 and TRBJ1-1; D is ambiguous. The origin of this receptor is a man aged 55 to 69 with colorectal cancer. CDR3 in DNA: TGTGCCAGCAGTGAAGACGGGAACACTGAAGCTTTCTTT. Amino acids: CASSEDGNTEAFF.